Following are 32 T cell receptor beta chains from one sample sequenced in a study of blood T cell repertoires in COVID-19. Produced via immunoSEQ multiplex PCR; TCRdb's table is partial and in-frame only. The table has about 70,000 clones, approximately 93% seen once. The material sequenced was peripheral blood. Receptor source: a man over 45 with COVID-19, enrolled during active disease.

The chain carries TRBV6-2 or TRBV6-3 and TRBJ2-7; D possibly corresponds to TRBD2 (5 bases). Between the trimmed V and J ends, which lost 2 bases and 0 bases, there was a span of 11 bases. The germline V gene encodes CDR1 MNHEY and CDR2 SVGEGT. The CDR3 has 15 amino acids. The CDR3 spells CASSYEIANSYEQYF. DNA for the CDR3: TGTGCCAGCAGTTACGAAATAGCGAACTCCTACGAGCAGTACTTC.

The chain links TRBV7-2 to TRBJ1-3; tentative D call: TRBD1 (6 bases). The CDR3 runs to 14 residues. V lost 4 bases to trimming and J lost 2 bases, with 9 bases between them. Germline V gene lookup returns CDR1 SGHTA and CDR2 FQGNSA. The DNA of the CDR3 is TGTGCCAGCAGCTCTCGGACAGCTGGAAACACCATATATTTT. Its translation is CASSSRTAGNTIYF.

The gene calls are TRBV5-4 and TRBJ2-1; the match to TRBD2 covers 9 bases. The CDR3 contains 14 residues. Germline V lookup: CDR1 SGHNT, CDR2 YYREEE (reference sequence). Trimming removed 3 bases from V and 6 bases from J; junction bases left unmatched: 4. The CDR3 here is CASSSGLALNEQFF. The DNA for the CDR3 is TGTGCCAGCAGCTCGGGACTAGCTCTCAATGAGCAGTTCTTC.

CDR3 amino acids: CASTGDGGSQPQHF. CDR3 in DNA: TGTGCCTCAACGGGGGACGGGGGTTCTCAGCCCCAGCATTTT. The chain is built from TRBV10-3 and TRBJ1-5; D possibly corresponds to TRBD1 (5 bases). CDR1 ENHRY and CDR2 SYGVKD come from the germline V gene. V was pared by 11 bases and J by 6 bases, with 20 bases between. This CDR3 region has 14 residues.

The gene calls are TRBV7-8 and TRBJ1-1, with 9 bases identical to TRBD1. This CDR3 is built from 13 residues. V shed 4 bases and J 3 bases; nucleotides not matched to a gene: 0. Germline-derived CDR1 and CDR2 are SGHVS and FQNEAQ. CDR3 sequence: CASSWTGDTEAFF. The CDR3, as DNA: TGTGCCAGCAGCTGGACAGGGGACACTGAAGCTTTCTTT.

As DNA, the CDR3 is TGTGCCAGCAGCGGACAGGTCACCTATGGCTACACCTTC. Protein product: CASSGQVTYGYTF. This chain links TRBV12-3 or TRBV12-4 with TRBJ1-2; 7 bases align to TRBD1. The CDR3 is 13 amino acids. After removal of 6 bases from V and 4 bases from J, the junction contained 5 bases not matched to a gene.

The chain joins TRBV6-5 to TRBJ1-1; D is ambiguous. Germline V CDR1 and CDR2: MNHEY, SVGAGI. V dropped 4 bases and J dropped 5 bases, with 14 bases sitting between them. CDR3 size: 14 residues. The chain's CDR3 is CASSSPGERTEAFF. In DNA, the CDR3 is TGTGCCAGCAGTTCTCCGGGTGAGAGGACTGAAGCTTTCTTT.

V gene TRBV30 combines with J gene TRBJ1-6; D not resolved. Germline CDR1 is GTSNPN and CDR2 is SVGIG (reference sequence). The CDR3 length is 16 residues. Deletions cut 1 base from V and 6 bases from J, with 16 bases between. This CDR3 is CAWSGFALSGNSPLHF. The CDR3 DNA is TGTGCCTGGAGTGGTTTCGCCCTAAGCGGTAATTCACCCCTCCACTTT.

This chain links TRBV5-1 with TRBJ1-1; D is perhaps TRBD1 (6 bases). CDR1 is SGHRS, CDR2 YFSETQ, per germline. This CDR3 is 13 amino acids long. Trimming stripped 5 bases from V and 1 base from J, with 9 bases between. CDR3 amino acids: CASSGQPNTEAFF. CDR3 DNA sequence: TGCGCCAGCAGTGGACAGCCGAACACTGAAGCTTTCTTT.

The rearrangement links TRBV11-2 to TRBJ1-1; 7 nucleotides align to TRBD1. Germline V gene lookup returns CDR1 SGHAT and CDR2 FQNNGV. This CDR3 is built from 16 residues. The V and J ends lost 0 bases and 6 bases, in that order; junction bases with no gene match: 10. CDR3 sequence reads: CASSLDHLGDSPEAFF. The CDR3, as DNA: TGTGCCAGCAGCTTAGATCACCTCGGGGACAGCCCTGAAGCTTTCTTT.

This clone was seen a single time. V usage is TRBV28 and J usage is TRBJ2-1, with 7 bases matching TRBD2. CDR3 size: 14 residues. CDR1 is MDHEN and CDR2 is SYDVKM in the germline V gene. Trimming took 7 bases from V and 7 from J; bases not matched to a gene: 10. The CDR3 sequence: CASIPGTTKNEQFF. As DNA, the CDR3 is TGTGCCAGCATACCCGGGACTACGAAGAATGAGCAGTTCTTC.

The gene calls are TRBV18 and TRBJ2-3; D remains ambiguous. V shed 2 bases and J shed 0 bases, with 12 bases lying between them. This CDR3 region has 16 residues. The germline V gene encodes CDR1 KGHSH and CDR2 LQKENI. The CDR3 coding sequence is TGTGCCAGCTCACCAGAGAGCGCCTCTAGCACAGATACGCAGTATTTT. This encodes CASSPESASSTDTQYF.

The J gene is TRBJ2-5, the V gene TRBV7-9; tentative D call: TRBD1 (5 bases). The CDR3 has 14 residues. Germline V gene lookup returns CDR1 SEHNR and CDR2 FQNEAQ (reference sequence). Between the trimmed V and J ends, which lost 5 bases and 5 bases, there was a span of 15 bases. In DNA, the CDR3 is TGTGCCAGCAGCCCCCCCCAGGGCAGGGAGACCCAGTACTTC. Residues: CASSPPQGRETQYF.

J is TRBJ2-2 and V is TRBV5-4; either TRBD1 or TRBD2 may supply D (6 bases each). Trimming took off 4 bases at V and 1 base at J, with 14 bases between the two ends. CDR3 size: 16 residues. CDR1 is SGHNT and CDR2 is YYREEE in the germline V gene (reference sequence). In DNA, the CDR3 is TGTGCCAGCAGCCTGGGGGGCGGGGTGAACACCGGGGAGCTGTTTTTT. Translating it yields CASSLGGGVNTGELFF.

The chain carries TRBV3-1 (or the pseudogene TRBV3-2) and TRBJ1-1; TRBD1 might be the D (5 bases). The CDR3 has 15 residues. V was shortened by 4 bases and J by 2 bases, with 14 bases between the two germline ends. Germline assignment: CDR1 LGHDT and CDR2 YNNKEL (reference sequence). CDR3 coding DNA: TGTGCCAGCAGCCCCCGGGTGGGGGGTAACACTGAAGCTTTCTTT. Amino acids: CASSPRVGGNTEAFF.

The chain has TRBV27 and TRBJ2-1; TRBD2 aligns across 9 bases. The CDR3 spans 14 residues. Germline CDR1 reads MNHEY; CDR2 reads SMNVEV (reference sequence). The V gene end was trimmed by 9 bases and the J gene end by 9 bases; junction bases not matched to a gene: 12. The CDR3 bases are TGTGCCAGTTCTATAAGAAGCGGGAGGTCTGAGCAGTTCTTC. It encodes CASSIRSGRSEQFF.

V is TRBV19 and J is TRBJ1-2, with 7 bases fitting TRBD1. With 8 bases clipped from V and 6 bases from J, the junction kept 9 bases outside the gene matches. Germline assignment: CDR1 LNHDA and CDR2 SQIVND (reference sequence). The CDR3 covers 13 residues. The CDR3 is CASADRAGDGYTF. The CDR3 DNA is TGTGCCAGTGCTGACAGGGCTGGAGATGGCTACACCTTC.

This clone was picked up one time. CDR3: CASSIVGTGNEKLFF. DNA of the CDR3: TGTGCCAGTAGTATAGTTGGGACAGGGAATGAAAAACTGTTTTTT. The V and J genes are TRBV19 and TRBJ1-4, with 9 bases that match TRBD1. The length of the CDR3 is 15 residues. The germline V gene encodes CDR1 LNHDA and CDR2 SQIVND (reference sequence). With V trimmed by 1 base and J by 5 bases, 2 bases remained unmatched.

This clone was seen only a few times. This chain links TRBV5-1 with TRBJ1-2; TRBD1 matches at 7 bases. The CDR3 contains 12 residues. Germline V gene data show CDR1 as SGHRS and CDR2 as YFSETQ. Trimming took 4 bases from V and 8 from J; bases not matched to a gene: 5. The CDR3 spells CASSPDRLGYTF. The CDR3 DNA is TGCGCCAGCAGCCCGGACAGGTTGGGCTACACCTTC.

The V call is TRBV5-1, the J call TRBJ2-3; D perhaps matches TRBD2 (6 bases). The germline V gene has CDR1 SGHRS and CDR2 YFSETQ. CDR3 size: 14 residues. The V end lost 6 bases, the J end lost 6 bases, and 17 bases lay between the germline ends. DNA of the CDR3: TGCGCCAGCAATCGGGACTCGGGGGTTGATACGCAGTATTTT. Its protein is CASNRDSGVDTQYF.

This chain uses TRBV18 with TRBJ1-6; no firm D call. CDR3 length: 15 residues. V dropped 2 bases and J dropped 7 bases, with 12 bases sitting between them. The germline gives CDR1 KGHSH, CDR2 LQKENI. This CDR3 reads CASSPVPGSNSPLHF. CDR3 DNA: TGTGCCAGCTCACCAGTCCCGGGAAGCAATTCACCCCTCCACTTT.

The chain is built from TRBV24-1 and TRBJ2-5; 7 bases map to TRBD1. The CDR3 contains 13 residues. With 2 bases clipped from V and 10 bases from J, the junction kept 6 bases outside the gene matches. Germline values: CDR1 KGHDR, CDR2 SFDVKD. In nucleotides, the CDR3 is TGTGCCACCAGTGATTGGGGAACAGGGGACCAGTACTTC. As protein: CATSDWGTGDQYF.

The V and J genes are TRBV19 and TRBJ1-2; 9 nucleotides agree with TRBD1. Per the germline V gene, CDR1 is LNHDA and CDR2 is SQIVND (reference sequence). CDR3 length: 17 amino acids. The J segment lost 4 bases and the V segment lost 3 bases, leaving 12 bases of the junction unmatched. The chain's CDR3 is CASSMSFGQGKLYGYTF. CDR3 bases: TGTGCCAGTAGTATGTCCTTTGGACAGGGGAAACTCTATGGCTACACCTTC.

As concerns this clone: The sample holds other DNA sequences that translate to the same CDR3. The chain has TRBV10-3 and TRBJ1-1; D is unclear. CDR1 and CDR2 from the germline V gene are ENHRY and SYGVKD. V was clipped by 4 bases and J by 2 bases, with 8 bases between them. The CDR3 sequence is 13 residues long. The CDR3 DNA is TGTGCCATCAGTGGGGCAGAAAACACTGAAGCTTTCTTT. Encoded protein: CAISGAENTEAFF.

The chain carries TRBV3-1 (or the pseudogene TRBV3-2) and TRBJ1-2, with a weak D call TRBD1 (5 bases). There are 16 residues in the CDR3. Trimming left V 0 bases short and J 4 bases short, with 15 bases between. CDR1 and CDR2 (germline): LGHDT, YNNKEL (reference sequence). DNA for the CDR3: TGTGCCAGCAGCCAAGATTCGGCAGGGACTGGCTATGGCTACACCTTC. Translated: CASSQDSAGTGYGYTF.

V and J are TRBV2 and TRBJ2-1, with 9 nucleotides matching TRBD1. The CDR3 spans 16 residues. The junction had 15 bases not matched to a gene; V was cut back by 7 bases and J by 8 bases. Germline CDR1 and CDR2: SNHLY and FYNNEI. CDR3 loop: CASNSLTGQGRYEQFF. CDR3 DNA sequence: TGTGCCAGCAACTCCCTTACAGGACAGGGGCGTTATGAGCAGTTCTTC.

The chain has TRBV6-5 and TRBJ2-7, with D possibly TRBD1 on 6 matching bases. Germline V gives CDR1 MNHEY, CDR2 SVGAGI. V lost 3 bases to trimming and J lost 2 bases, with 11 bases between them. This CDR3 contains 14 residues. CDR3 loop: CASSYQGSPYEQYF. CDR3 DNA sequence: TGTGCCAGCAGTTATCAGGGGTCTCCCTACGAGCAGTACTTC.

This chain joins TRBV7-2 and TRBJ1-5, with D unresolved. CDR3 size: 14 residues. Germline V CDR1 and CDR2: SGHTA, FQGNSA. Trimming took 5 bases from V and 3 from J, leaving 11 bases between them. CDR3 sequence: CASSAETYNQPQHF. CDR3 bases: TGTGCCAGCAGCGCCGAAACCTACAATCAGCCCCAGCATTTT. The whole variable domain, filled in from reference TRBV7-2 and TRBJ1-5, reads GAGVSQSPSNKVTEKGKDVELRCDPISGHTALYWYRQSLGQGLEFLIYFQGNSAPDKSGLPSDRFSAERTGGSVSTLTIQRTQQEDSAVYLCASSAETYNQPQHFGDGTRLSIL.

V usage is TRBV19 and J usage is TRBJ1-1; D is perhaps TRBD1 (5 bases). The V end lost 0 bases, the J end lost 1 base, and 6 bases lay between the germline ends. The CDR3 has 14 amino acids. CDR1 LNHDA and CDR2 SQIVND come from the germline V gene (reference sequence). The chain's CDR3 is CASSIDGANTEAFF. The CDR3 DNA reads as TGTGCCAGTAGTATAGATGGGGCGAACACTGAAGCTTTCTTT.

The CDR3 DNA follows: TGCGCCAGCAGCCCGCGTCTGCCCGATGACAATGAGCAGTTCTTC. As protein: CASSPRLPDDNEQFF. The chain employs TRBV5-1 and TRBJ2-1; D remains ambiguous. Per the germline V gene, CDR1 is SGHRS and CDR2 is YFSETQ. V was pared by 4 bases and J by 5 bases, with 16 bases between. There are 15 residues in the CDR3.

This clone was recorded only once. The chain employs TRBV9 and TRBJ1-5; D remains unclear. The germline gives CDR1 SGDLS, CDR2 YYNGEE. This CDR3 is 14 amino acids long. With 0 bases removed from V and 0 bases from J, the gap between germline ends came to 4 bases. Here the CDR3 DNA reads TGTGCCAGCAGCGTAGGCGGTAGCAATCAGCCCCAGCATTTT. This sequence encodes CASSVGGSNQPQHF.

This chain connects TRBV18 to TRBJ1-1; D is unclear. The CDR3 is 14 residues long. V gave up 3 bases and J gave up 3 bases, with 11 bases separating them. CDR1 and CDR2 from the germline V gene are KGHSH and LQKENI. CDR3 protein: CASSPLQVDTEAFF. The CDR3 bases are TGTGCCAGCTCACCGCTCCAGGTAGACACTGAAGCTTTCTTT.